The 9 T cell receptor beta chains below were found in one sample sequenced in a study of blood T cell repertoires in COVID-19. Sequencing was performed with immunoSEQ multiplex PCR; in TCRdb, only in-frame clones are kept and a portion is missing. The profile shows tens of thousands of clones, 70% to 90% of them singletons. What was sequenced was peripheral blood. These receptors originate from a woman between 70 and 85 years old with acute or convalescent COVID-19.

This chain joins TRBV30 and TRBJ1-2; TRBD1 agrees at 8 bases. Germline V lookup: CDR1 GTSNPN, CDR2 SVGIG (reference sequence). The CDR3 is made up of 12 amino acids. CDR3 protein: CARTGLNYGYTF. The CDR3, as DNA: TGTGCGCGGACAGGGCTTAACTATGGCTACACCTTC. Full variable domain (missing parts from reference TRBV30 and TRBJ1-2): SQTIHQWPATLVQPVGSPLSLECTVEGTSNPNLYWYRQAAGRGLQLLFYSVGIGQISSEVPQNLSASRPQDRQFILSSKKLLLSDSGFYLCARTGLNYGYTFGSGTRLTVV.

V usage is TRBV5-5 and J usage is TRBJ1-1, with 9 bases identical to TRBD1. Germline lookup yields CDR1 SGHKS and CDR2 YYEKEE (reference sequence). The CDR3 has 17 residues. The junction had 15 bases not matched to a gene; V was cut back by 3 bases and J by 6 bases. CDR3 bases: TGTGCCAGCAGCTATAGCGGGACAGGGAGGAGGACCTCTGAAGCTTTCTTT. This codes for CASSYSGTGRRTSEAFF.

V gene TRBV12-3 or TRBV12-4 combines with J gene TRBJ2-4; D remains unclear. V was pared by 2 bases and J by 0 bases, with 2 bases between. This CDR3 is built from 13 residues. The CDR3 reads CASSLLAKNIQYF. CDR3 sequence (DNA): TGTGCCAGCAGTTTACTAGCCAAAAACATTCAGTACTTC.

Ten or more counts support this clone. The chain carries TRBV28 and TRBJ2-5; 9 bases are shared with TRBD2. The CDR3 length is 16 residues. The junction had 12 bases not matched to a gene; V was cut back by 6 bases and J by 4 bases. CDR1 is MDHEN and CDR2 is SYDVKM in the germline V gene. The CDR3 coding sequence is TGTGCCAGCAGAGGGGTAGGCGGGGGGGGCGGAGAGACCCAGTACTTC. Amino acids: CASRGVGGGGGETQYF.

The chain uses TRBV28 and TRBJ1-1; D uncertain. Germline V lookup: CDR1 MDHEN, CDR2 SYDVKM. V was pared by 4 bases and J by 1 base, with 7 bases between. The length of the CDR3 is 13 residues. Written as DNA, the CDR3 is TGTGCCAGCAGTTCCCCAGAGAACACTGAAGCTTTCTTT. Its translation is CASSSPENTEAFF.

The chain recombines TRBV7-2 with TRBJ2-3; tentatively, D is TRBD2 (6 bases). This CDR3 contains 15 residues. The germline V gene encodes CDR1 SGHTA and CDR2 FQGNSA. The V and J ends lost 0 bases and 5 bases respectively, with 12 bases between them. The CDR3 DNA sequence: TGTGCCAGCAGCTTAGCGGGAGGTCAGGTAGATACGCAGTATTTT. It translates to CASSLAGGQVDTQYF.

The rearrangement links TRBV18 to TRBJ2-3; weak D call: TRBD2 (5 bases). Trimming left V 3 bases short and J 2 bases short, with 9 bases between. This CDR3 is 14 amino acids long. The germline gives CDR1 KGHSH, CDR2 LQKENI. CDR3: CASSPGALTDTQYF. The CDR3 bases are TGTGCCAGCTCACCGGGAGCGCTCACAGATACGCAGTATTTT.

The chain links TRBV6-5 to TRBJ1-6; 9 bases map to TRBD1. The V segment lost 8 bases and the J segment 5 bases; nucleotides outside the gene matches: 7. Per the germline V gene, CDR1 is MNHEY and CDR2 is SVGAGI. There are 15 residues in the CDR3. CDR3 in amino acids: CASAGQGAHNSPLHF. CDR3 bases: TGTGCCAGCGCGGGACAGGGTGCCCATAATTCACCCCTCCACTTT.

The V gene is TRBV19, the J gene TRBJ1-1, with 9 bases that match TRBD1. J was trimmed by 5 bases and V by 4 bases; bases with no gene match: 17. This CDR3 is built from 18 residues. Germline V CDR1 and CDR2: LNHDA, SQIVND (reference sequence). The CDR3 protein is CASSNPYGQGRGRTEAFF. The CDR3 DNA follows: TGTGCCAGTAGTAACCCTTACGGACAGGGGAGAGGACGAACTGAAGCTTTCTTT.